The entry below describes one T cell receptor (beta chain). The source of the sample is a study of CD8 T cells in Susac syndrome. This CDR3 is built from 13 residues. Trimming removed 0 bases at V and 5 bases at J, with 8 bases between. The germline CDR1 and CDR2 sequences are LNHNV and YYDKDF (reference sequence). TCR beta was sequenced from blood CD8+ and CD4+ T cells. The TEMRA cells underwent FACS enrichment, while the CD8+ and CD4+ T cells underwent negative isolation. Reverse transcription used roughly 0.45 to 1 ug RNA and random hexamers. It was immunoSEQ multiplex PCR that amplified TCR beta CDR3 across 54 Vbeta and 13 Jbeta. Each CDR3 protein is one row after TCRdb ran MiXCR on the immunoSEQ multiplex PCR reads. Of a few hundred thousand distinct CDR3 sequences detected, 95% appear once; the ten largest clones hold around 0.08%.

The clonotype comes from a human donor with multiple sclerosis. The sequenced material came from CD4+ T cells from PBMCs. The rearrangement uses TRBV15 and TRBJ2-7; D is ambiguous. Here the CDR3 reads CATSREQQHEQYV. DNA of the CDR3: TGTGCCACCAGCAGAGAGCAACAGCACGAGCAGTACGTC.